These 30 T cell receptor beta chains came from one sample sequenced in a study of cytomegalovirus exposure and HLA in healthy donors. Vbeta (60) and Jbeta (13) primers were used in the PCR. Sequencing used immunoSEQ multiplex PCR; TCRdb keeps in-frame clones, though not all of them. The top ten hold about 3.2% of the sample, which has tens of thousands of clones, around 72% seen once. What was sequenced was PBMCs. These receptors all stem from a woman in her 30s in good health and CMV-seronegative.

V gene TRBV6-5 combines with J gene TRBJ1-2; a weak D match, TRBD1 (6 bases). Looked up from germline, CDR1 is MNHEY and CDR2 is SVGAGI. The ends were cut back, 5 bases at V and 5 bases at J, with 18 bases in the middle. The CDR3 loop spans 15 amino acids. CDR3: CASSPQTGWGYGYTF. CDR3 coding DNA: TGTGCCAGCAGTCCACAGACAGGATGGGGGTATGGCTACACCTTC.

The chain joins TRBV30 to TRBJ2-2; the match to TRBD2 covers 8 bases. The CDR3 contains 18 residues. Germline CDR1 GTSNPN, CDR2 SVGIG (reference sequence). Losses at the gene ends were 3 bases for V and 1 base for J; bases not matched to a gene: 13. CDR3 in amino acids: CAWRPGLESLLNTGELFF. The CDR3, as DNA: TGTGCCTGGAGGCCGGGACTAGAATCGCTTTTGAACACCGGGGAGCTGTTTTTT.

The chain recombines TRBV28 with TRBJ1-2; 9 positions match TRBD1. The junction had 6 bases not matched to a gene; V was cut back by 10 bases and J by 6 bases. Germline V lookup: CDR1 MDHEN, CDR2 SYDVKM. The CDR3 is 12 amino acids. CDR3 sequence reads: CATPGQGNGYTF. In nucleotides, the CDR3 is TGTGCCACCCCAGGACAGGGGAATGGCTACACCTTC.

This chain uses TRBV9 with TRBJ2-7; D is possibly TRBD2 (5 bases). This CDR3 spans 13 amino acids. V lost 0 bases to trimming and J lost 5 bases, with 9 bases between them. Germline V gene sequence: CDR1 SGDLS, CDR2 YYNGEE. The CDR3: CASSVAVGDEQYF. The DNA of the CDR3 is TGTGCCAGCAGCGTAGCGGTGGGAGACGAGCAGTACTTC.

The CDR3 region is CSVEVQGHYNEQFF. Written as DNA, the CDR3 is TGCAGCGTTGAGGTCCAGGGGCATTACAATGAGCAGTTCTTC. V and J are TRBV29-1 and TRBJ2-1, with D possibly matching TRBD1 (6 bases). The CDR3 runs 14 residues. V lost 3 bases to trimming and J lost 4 bases, with 13 bases between them. CDR1 and CDR2 (germline): SQVTM, ANQGSEA.

CDR3 DNA sequence: TGTGCCAGCAGCTTAGACAGGGGGACCACTGAAGCTTTCTTT. This gives the protein CASSLDRGTTEAFF. The chain is built from TRBV7-9 and TRBJ1-1, with 8 bases aligning to TRBD1. Germline CDR1 is SEHNR and CDR2 is FQNEAQ (reference sequence). V lost 1 base to trimming and J lost 4 bases; unmatched junction nucleotides: 2. CDR3 length: 14 residues.

The chain carries TRBV9 and TRBJ1-2; D is undetermined. The CDR3 extends over 13 amino acids. Germline CDR1 reads SGDLS; CDR2 reads YYNGEE. Trimming pared 0 bases from V and 5 bases from J, leaving 8 bases between. CDR3 loop: CASSVGVGYGYTF. The CDR3, as DNA: TGTGCCAGCAGCGTAGGCGTTGGTTATGGCTACACCTTC.

In its sample, this clone was seen a few times. V usage is TRBV7-7 and J usage is TRBJ2-2, with D uncertain. The V gene's germline CDR1 is SSHAT and CDR2 FNYEAQ (reference sequence). The CDR3 runs to 14 residues. Trimming cost V 7 bases and J 1 base, with 10 bases left between them. In nucleotides, the CDR3 is TGTGCCAGCAAGCTCGCCTTGAACACCGGGGAGCTGTTTTTT. Protein product: CASKLALNTGELFF.

This chain joins TRBV5-1 and TRBJ1-4; D is possibly TRBD1 (5 bases). V lost 0 bases to trimming and J lost 7 bases, with 10 bases between them. The CDR3 has 14 amino acids. Germline V gene data show CDR1 as SGHRS and CDR2 as YFSETQ. CDR3: CASSLGQGSEKLFF. In DNA form, the CDR3 reads TGCGCCAGCAGCTTGGGGCAGGGTTCTGAAAAACTGTTTTTT.

The chain couples TRBV28 to TRBJ1-1; D ambiguous. Trimming took 5 bases from V and 3 from J, leaving 19 bases between them. The CDR3 is 16 residues long. Germline lookup yields CDR1 MDHEN and CDR2 SYDVKM. The CDR3: CASSATLGIYDTEAFF. DNA for the CDR3: TGTGCCAGCAGTGCTACATTGGGCATTTATGACACTGAAGCTTTCTTT. Filled out from reference TRBV28 and TRBJ1-1, the complete variable domain reads DVKVTQSSRYLVKRTGEKVFLECVQDMDHENMFWYRQDPGLGLRLIYFSYDVKMKEKGDIPEGYSVSREKKERFSLILESASTNQTSMYLCASSATLGIYDTEAFFGQGTRLTVV.

This chain connects TRBV2 to TRBJ2-5, with D hard to call. V lost 6 bases, J lost 0 bases, and 11 bases lay in between. The germline V gene encodes CDR1 SNHLY and CDR2 FYNNEI. The CDR3 covers 14 residues. The CDR3 is CASSLLRDQETQYF. CDR3 in DNA: TGTGCCAGCAGCCTCCTTAGAGACCAAGAGACCCAGTACTTC.

The rearrangement joins TRBV6-1 to TRBJ2-5; 8 bases map to TRBD2. The V gene's germline CDR1 is MNHNS and CDR2 SASEGT. CDR3 size: 16 residues. V dropped 2 bases and J dropped 1; count of bases not matched to a gene: 6. CDR3 sequence reads: CASSEKRGKPQETQYF. As DNA, the CDR3 is TGTGCCAGCAGTGAAAAGCGGGGGAAACCCCAAGAGACCCAGTACTTC.

This rearrangement joins TRBV28 to TRBJ1-1; TRBD1 matches at 7 bases. With 5 bases clipped from V and 4 bases from J, the junction kept 4 bases outside the gene matches. The CDR3 length is 13 residues. Germline V lookup: CDR1 MDHEN, CDR2 SYDVKM. This chain's CDR3 is CASSGQVVTEAFF. CDR3 sequence (DNA): TGTGCCAGCAGTGGACAGGTGGTCACTGAAGCTTTCTTT.

The chain has TRBV2 and TRBJ2-1, with TRBD1 matching 8 bases. This CDR3 region has 15 residues. With 2 bases clipped from V and 10 bases from J, the junction kept 10 bases outside the gene matches. The germline V gene encodes CDR1 SNHLY and CDR2 FYNNEI. CDR3 in DNA: TGTGCCAGCAGTGAAAGGACAGGGCCCCCGGGGGAGCAGTTCTTC. Residues: CASSERTGPPGEQFF.

This chain joins TRBV5-6 and TRBJ2-3; 11 bases fit TRBD2. The CDR3 consists of 16 residues. Germline V gene sequence: CDR1 SGHDT, CDR2 YYEEEE. With V trimmed by 2 bases and J by 5 bases, 7 bases remained unmatched. The CDR3, as DNA: TGTGCCAGCAGCTTCCCAACCGGGACTAGCGGAGATACGCAGTATTTT. Protein product: CASSFPTGTSGDTQYF.

Concerning this clone itself: One junction end does not reproduce the germline sequence, and a read error may be involved. The chain couples TRBV5-8 to TRBJ2-7; D is unclear. CDR1 is SGHTS and CDR2 is YDEGEE in the germline V gene. The CDR3 has 10 amino acids. The CDR3 region is CAGSEFEQYF. The DNA of the CDR3 is TGTGCCGGCAGCGAGTTCGAGCAGTACTTC.

A few counts support this clone. The V and J genes are TRBV18 and TRBJ2-7; no definite D call. In germline, CDR1 is KGHSH, CDR2 LQKENI. The CDR3 runs 13 residues. V was shortened by 3 bases and J by 4 bases, with 10 bases between the two germline ends. The CDR3 DNA sequence: TGTGCCAGCTCACCCCTAGGTTTTTACGAGCAGTACTTC. It specifies CASSPLGFYEQYF.

The chain joins TRBV27 to TRBJ1-2; D uncertain. The CDR3 is made up of 13 amino acids. V shed 2 bases and J shed 0 bases, with 4 bases lying between them. The V gene's germline CDR1 is MNHEY and CDR2 SMNVEV (reference sequence). CDR3 in DNA: TGTGCCAGCAGTTTAAGAGCTAACTATGGCTACACCTTC. Protein product: CASSLRANYGYTF.

The chain uses TRBV28 and TRBJ1-2; the D gene is possibly TRBD1 (6 bases). Germline V CDR1 and CDR2: MDHEN, SYDVKM. The CDR3 runs 15 residues. With 6 bases removed from V and 8 bases from J, the gap between germline ends came to 22 bases. CDR3 coding DNA: TGTGCCAGCAGCCCTGCGGGGGGCCCCGAAGGGGGCTACACCTTC. This gives the protein CASSPAGGPEGGYTF.

This clone was seen only a few times. V usage is TRBV6-1 and J usage is TRBJ1-6, with D possibly matching TRBD1 (5 bases). CDR3 length: 11 residues. Germline V gene lookup returns CDR1 MNHNS and CDR2 SASEGT. With 9 bases removed from V and 8 bases from J, the gap between germline ends came to 8 bases. The CDR3 nucleotides read TGTGCCAGGTGGGGGGATTCACCCCTCCACTTT. Encoded protein: CARWGDSPLHF.

This clone was found once. The V gene is TRBV30, the J gene TRBJ2-5, with D uncertain. Germline CDR1 reads GTSNPN; CDR2 reads SVGIG (reference sequence). Trimming removed 4 bases at V and 4 bases at J, with 13 bases between. The CDR3 loop spans 13 amino acids. The CDR3: CAWNGRVRETQYF. Written as DNA, the CDR3 is TGTGCCTGGAATGGGCGCGTCAGAGAGACCCAGTACTTC.

The V call is TRBV30, the J call TRBJ1-3, with D possibly being TRBD1 (6 bases). Germline V CDR1 and CDR2: GTSNPN, SVGIG (reference sequence). Trimming cost V 5 bases and J 1 base, with 18 bases left between them. The CDR3 is 16 amino acids. As DNA, the CDR3 is TGTGCCTGGTCCGGACAGCTCGCCGGGTCTGGAAACACCATATATTTT. It yields the protein CAWSGQLAGSGNTIYF.

V usage is TRBV1 and J usage is TRBJ2-1; TRBD2 is taken as the D call from the table, unchecked against the DNA. TRBV1 is designated a pseudogene. The CDR3 has 15 amino acids. The CDR3 reads CTSSRPGRSYNEQFF. The CDR3 coding sequence is TGCACCAGCAGCCGCCCCGGGAGGTCCTACAATGAGCAGTTCTTC.

This chain connects TRBV28 to TRBJ1-1; D possibly corresponds to TRBD1 (5 bases). Germline V gene lookup returns CDR1 MDHEN and CDR2 SYDVKM. The V gene lost 6 bases and the J gene lost 10 bases, with 18 bases spanning the gap. The CDR3 sequence is 13 residues long. The CDR3 DNA follows: TGTGCCAGCAGCAGGGAGGGTGTGTTTGGAGCTTTCTTT. Translated, it gives CASSREGVFGAFF.

The chain employs TRBV7-9 and TRBJ1-1; TRBD1 matches 7 bases. Germline-derived CDR1 and CDR2 are SEHNR and FQNEAQ (reference sequence). The CDR3 runs 13 residues. Germline trimming cut 7 bases from V and 9 bases from J; bases unmatched to any gene: 11. CDR3 DNA sequence: TGTGCCAGCATCGATCGGGACAGAGTAAAAGCTTTCTTT. This gives the protein CASIDRDRVKAFF.

The rearrangement uses TRBV28 and TRBJ1-5; D possibly corresponds to TRBD1 (6 bases). The V end was cut by 5 bases, the J end by 4 bases, with 9 bases between. The V gene's germline CDR1 is MDHEN and CDR2 SYDVKM. The CDR3 has 13 residues. The DNA of the CDR3 is TGTGCCAGCAGTACAGGGTGGAATCAGCCCCAGCATTTT. Protein: CASSTGWNQPQHF.

A remark on this clone: Other nucleotide sequences in the sample specify the same CDR3. The chain recombines TRBV6-5 with TRBJ1-5; 10 nucleotides align to TRBD1. J was trimmed by 7 bases and V by 4 bases; bases with no gene match: 4. Germline CDR1 and CDR2: MNHEY and SVGAGI. This CDR3 has 14 residues. CDR3 sequence: CASSWGTGDQPQHF. The DNA for the CDR3 is TGTGCCAGCAGTTGGGGGACAGGGGACCAGCCCCAGCATTTT.

CDR3 amino acids: CATSPEPGTDYGYTF. The CDR3 nucleotides read TGTGCCACCAGCCCTGAACCTGGGACAGATTATGGCTACACCTTC. The V and J genes are TRBV15 and TRBJ1-2, with 7 bases fitting TRBD1. Germline CDR1 and CDR2: LNHNV and YYDKDF (reference sequence). The CDR3 runs to 15 residues. Trimming removed 5 bases from V and 5 bases from J; junction bases left unmatched: 11.

The chain has TRBV11-3 and TRBJ2-2; D gene uncertain. The V and J ends lost 5 bases and 0 bases respectively, with 13 bases between them. In germline, CDR1 is SGHNT, CDR2 YENEEA. The CDR3 loop spans 16 amino acids. The CDR3 DNA reads as TGTGCCAGCAGCCCCTTCCGCGGAGCGAACACCGGGGAGCTGTTTTTT. As protein: CASSPFRGANTGELFF.

This chain links TRBV6-5 with TRBJ1-2; no reliable D call. The CDR3 sequence is 16 residues long. Germline-derived CDR1 and CDR2 are MNHEY and SVGAGI. With 4 bases removed from V and 4 bases from J, the gap between germline ends came to 19 bases. The CDR3 loop is CASSLATGRGSYGYTF. The DNA for the CDR3 is TGTGCCAGCAGTTTGGCTACTGGGAGAGGTAGCTATGGCTACACCTTC.